Listed here are 3 T cell receptor beta chains from one sample, sequenced in a study of T cells after yellow fever vaccination. TCRdb recomputed calls from the 5' RACE reads with MiXCR, one row per CDR3 protein. The repertoire holds some 600,000 distinct CDR3 sequences, with 10% to 15% as singletons. Specimen: PBMCs, collected on the day of the yellow fever booster vaccination. These receptor sequences come from a man aged 25-45 years who received the YFV17D yellow fever vaccine.

This chain uses TRBV6-2 or TRBV6-3 with TRBJ2-1; a possible D gene is TRBD2 (5 bases). The V end lost 7 bases, the J end lost 4 bases, and 17 bases lay between the germline ends. In germline, CDR1 is MNHEY, CDR2 SVGEGT. This CDR3 has 15 residues. DNA of the CDR3: TGTGCCAGCATGGAACAAGAAGGACTTTACAATGAGCAGTTCTTC. Protein product: CASMEQEGLYNEQFF.

This clonotype was seen more than once but under ten times. This chain joins TRBV10-3 and TRBJ2-5, with a tentative D call TRBD2 (6 bases). This CDR3 comprises 13 residues. Germline assignment: CDR1 ENHRY and CDR2 SYGVKD. V gave up 9 bases and J gave up 2 bases, with 13 bases separating them. The CDR3 sequence is CAIQEGKQETQYF. The CDR3 DNA is TGTGCCATACAGGAGGGGAAGCAAGAGACCCAGTACTTC.

The chain links TRBV2 to TRBJ2-2; TRBD2 is a possible D gene (6 bases). Per germline, CDR1 SNHLY and CDR2 FYNNEI. V lost 7 bases, J lost 5 bases, and 14 bases lay in between. CDR3 size: 14 residues. The CDR3 reads CASNRERKTGELFF. As DNA, the CDR3 is TGTGCCAGCAACCGGGAGCGAAAAACCGGGGAGCTGTTTTTT.